This TCR beta chain was retrieved from a study of blood T cell repertoires in COVID-19. TCRdb's copy holds only in-frame clones and misses some; the assay was immunoSEQ multiplex PCR. The sample carries 90,000 to 100,000 clones, around 82% recorded once. The length of the CDR3 is 18 residues. Looked up from germline, CDR1 is SGHTA and CDR2 is FQGTGA. With V trimmed by 1 base and J by 0 bases, 5 bases remained unmatched. This chain joins TRBV7-3 and TRBJ2-3; 12 positions agree with TRBD2. The TCR comes from a man aged 60 to 69 with acute or convalescent COVID-19. The sequenced material came from peripheral blood. DNA of the CDR3: TGTGCCAGCAGCTTAATAGGGACTAGCGGGCTTAGCACAGATACGCAGTATTTT. Translating it yields CASSLIGTSGLSTDTQYF. The whole variable domain, remainder taken from reference TRBV7-3 and TRBJ2-3, is GAGVSQTPSNKVTEKGKYVELRCDPISGHTALYWYRQSLGQGPEFLIYFQGTGAADDSGLPNDRFFAVRPEGSVSTLKIQRTERGDSAVYLCASSLIGTSGLSTDTQYFGPGTRLTVL.